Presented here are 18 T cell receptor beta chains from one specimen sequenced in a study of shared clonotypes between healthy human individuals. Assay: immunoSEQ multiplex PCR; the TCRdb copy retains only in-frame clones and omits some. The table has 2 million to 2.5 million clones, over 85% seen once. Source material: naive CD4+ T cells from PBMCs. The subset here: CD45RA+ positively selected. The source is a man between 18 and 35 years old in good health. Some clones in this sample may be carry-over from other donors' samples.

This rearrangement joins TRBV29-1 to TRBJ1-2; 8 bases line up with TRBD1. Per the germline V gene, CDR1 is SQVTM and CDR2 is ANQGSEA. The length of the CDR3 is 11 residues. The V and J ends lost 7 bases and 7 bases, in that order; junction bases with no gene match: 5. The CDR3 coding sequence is TGCAGCGCAACAGGGGGGGGTGGCTACACCTTC. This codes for CSATGGGGYTF.

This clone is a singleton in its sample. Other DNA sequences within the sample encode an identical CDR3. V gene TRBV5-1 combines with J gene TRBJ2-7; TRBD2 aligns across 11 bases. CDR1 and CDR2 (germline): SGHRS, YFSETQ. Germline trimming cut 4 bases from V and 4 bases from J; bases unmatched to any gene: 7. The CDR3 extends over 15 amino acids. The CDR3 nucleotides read TGCGCCAGCAGCCTCCTGACTAGCGGGGATTACGAGCAGTACTTC. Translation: CASSLLTSGDYEQYF. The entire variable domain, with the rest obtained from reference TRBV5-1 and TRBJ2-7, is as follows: KAGVTQTPRYLIKTRGQQVTLSCSPISGHRSVSWYQQTPGQGLQFLFEYFSETQRNKGNFPGRFSGRQFSNSRSEMNVSTLELGDSALYLCASSLLTSGDYEQYFGPGTRLTVT.

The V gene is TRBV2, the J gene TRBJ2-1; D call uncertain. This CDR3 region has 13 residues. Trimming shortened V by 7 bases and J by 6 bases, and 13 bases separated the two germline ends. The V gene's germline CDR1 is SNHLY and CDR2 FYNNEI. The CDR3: CASNDLVANEQFF. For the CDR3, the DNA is TGTGCCAGCAATGACCTAGTGGCCAATGAGCAGTTCTTC.

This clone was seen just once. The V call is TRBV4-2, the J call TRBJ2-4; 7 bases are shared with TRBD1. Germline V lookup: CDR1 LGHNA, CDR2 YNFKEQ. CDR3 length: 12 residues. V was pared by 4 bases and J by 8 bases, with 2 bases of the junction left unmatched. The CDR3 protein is CASSPGTDIQYF. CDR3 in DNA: TGTGCCAGCAGCCCCGGGACAGACATTCAGTACTTC.

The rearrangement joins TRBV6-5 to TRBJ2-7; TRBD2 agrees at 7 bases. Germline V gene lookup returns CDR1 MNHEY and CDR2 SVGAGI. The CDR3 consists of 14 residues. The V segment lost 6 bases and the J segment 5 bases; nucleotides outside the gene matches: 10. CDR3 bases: TGTGCCAGCAGCCCCGGTAGCGGGCCCCACGAGCAGTACTTC. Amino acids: CASSPGSGPHEQYF.

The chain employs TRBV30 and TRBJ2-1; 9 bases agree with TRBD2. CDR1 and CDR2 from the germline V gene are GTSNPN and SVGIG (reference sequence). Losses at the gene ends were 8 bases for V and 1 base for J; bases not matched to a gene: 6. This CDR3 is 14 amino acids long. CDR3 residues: CAGISGSSYNEQFF. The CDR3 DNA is TGTGCCGGAATTAGCGGGAGTTCCTACAATGAGCAGTTCTTC.

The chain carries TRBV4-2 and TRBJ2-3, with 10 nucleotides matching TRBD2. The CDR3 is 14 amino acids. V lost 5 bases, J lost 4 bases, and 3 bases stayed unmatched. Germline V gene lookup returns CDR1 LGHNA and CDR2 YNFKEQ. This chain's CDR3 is CASSTGLAADTQYF. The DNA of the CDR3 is TGTGCCAGCAGCACTGGACTAGCGGCAGATACGCAGTATTTT.

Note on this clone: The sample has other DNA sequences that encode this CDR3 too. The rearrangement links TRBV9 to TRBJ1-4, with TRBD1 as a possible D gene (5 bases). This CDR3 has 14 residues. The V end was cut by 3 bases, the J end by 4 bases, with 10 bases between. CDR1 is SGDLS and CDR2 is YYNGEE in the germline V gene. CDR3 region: CASSAGPINEKLFF. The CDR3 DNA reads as TGTGCCAGCAGCGCGGGACCTATTAATGAAAAACTGTTTTTT. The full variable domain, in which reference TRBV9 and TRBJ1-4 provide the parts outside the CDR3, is DSGVTQTPKHLITATGQRVTLRCSPRSGDLSVYWYQQSLDQGLQFLIQYYNGEERAKGNILERFSAQQFPDLHSELNLSSLELGDSALYFCASSAGPINEKLFFGSGTQLSVL.

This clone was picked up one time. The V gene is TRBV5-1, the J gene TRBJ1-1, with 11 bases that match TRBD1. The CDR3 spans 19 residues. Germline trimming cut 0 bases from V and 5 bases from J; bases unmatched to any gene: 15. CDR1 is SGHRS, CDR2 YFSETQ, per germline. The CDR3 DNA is TGCGCCAGCAGCTTGGTAAGGTCCTTATTGGACAGGGGGCTAACTGAAGCTTTCTTT. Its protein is CASSLVRSLLDRGLTEAFF.

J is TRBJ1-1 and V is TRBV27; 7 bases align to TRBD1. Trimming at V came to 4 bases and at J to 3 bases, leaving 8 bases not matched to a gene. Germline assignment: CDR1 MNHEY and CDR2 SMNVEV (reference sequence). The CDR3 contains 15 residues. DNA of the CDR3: TGTGCCAGCAGTTCGAGGGGGCAACTGGACACTGAAGCTTTCTTT. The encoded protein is CASSSRGQLDTEAFF.

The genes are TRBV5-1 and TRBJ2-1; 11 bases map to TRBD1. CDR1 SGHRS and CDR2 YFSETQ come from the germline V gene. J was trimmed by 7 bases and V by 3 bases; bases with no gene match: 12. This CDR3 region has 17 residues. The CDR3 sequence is CASSWSPGQGGSNEQFF. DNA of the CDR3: TGCGCCAGCAGCTGGTCCCCGGGACAGGGGGGATCTAATGAGCAGTTCTTC.

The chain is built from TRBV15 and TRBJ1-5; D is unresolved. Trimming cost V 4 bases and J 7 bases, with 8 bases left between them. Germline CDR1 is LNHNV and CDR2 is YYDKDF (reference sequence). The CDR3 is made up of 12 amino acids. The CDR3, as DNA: TGTGCCACCAGCACCTTGATGCAGCCCCAGCATTTT. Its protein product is CATSTLMQPQHF.

CDR3 sequence: CASSYRTVETQYF. The CDR3 region has the DNA TGTGCCAGCAGCTACAGGACAGTGGAGACCCAGTACTTC. The rearrangement links TRBV11-2 to TRBJ2-5; D is perhaps TRBD1 (6 bases). V was pared by 4 bases and J by 5 bases, with 11 bases between. This CDR3 comprises 13 residues. Germline V gene data show CDR1 as SGHAT and CDR2 as FQNNGV.

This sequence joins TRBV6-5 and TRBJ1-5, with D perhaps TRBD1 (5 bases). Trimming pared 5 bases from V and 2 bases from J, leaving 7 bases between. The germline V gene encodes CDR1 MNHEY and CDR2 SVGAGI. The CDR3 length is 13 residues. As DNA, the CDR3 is TGTGCCAGCAGTGCGACAGGCAATCAGCCCCAGCATTTT. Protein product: CASSATGNQPQHF.

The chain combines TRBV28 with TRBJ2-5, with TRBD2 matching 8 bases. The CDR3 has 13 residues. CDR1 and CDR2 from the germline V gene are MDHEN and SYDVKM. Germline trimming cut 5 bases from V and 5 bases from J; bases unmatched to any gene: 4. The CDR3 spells CASSRTGGETQYF. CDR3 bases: TGTGCCAGCAGTCGGACGGGAGGGGAGACCCAGTACTTC.

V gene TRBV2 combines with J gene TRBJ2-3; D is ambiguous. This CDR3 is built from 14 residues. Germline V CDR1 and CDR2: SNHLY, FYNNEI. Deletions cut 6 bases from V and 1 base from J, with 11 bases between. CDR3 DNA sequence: TGTGCCAGCAGCGACTCAACAGGCACAGATACGCAGTATTTT. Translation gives CASSDSTGTDTQYF.

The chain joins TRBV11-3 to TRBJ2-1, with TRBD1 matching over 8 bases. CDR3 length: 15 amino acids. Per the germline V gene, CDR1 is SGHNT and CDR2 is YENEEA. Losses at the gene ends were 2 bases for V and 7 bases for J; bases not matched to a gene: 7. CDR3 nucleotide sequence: TGTGCCAGCAGCTTACAGGGGGCGCCTCAAAATGAGCAGTTCTTC. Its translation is CASSLQGAPQNEQFF.

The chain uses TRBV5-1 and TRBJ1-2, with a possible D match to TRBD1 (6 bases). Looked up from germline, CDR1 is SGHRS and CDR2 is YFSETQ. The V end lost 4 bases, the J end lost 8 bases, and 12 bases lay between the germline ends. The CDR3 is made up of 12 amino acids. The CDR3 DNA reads TGCGCCAGCAGCGAAGGACAGCGAGGCTACACCTTC. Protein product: CASSEGQRGYTF. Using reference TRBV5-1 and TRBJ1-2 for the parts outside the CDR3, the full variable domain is KAGVTQTPRYLIKTRGQQVTLSCSPISGHRSVSWYQQTPGQGLQFLFEYFSETQRNKGNFPGRFSGRQFSNSRSEMNVSTLELGDSALYLCASSEGQRGYTFGSGTRLTVV.